This is a list of T cell receptor beta chains from one sample in a study of T-cell memory formation after mild COVID-19. One entry per CDR3 protein results from TCRdb running MiXCR on the 5' RACE reads. This sample has some 320,000 distinct CDR3 sequences, with about 16% found just once. Source material: PBMCs or a T cell subset sorted from them (not recorded which). The source of these receptors is a young man who had mild COVID-19 (a few samples of this study predate the infection). Cell type and time point are not known. CDR3s include the opening cysteine and the closing phenylalanine or tryptophan. The D gene is left open where the match is weak.

V	J	D	CDR3
TRBV6-2/TRBV6-3	TRBJ2-7	-	CASSYPQEPYEQYF
TRBV5-5	TRBJ1-6	-	CASSPRTGNSPLHF
TRBV15	TRBJ1-2	-	CATSRDSSHRNYGYTF
TRBV29-1	TRBJ2-1	TRBD2	CSVESSGGYNEQFF
TRBV5-4	TRBJ2-1	TRBD2	CASSLAGGLHEQFF
TRBV6-6	TRBJ2-7	-	CASSQISYEQYF
TRBV5-1	TRBJ2-5	-	CASSPRIPRETQYF
TRBV5-1	TRBJ1-4	TRBD1	CASSQGTGDGEKLFF
TRBV10-3	TRBJ2-2	TRBD1	CAISPLGDRMNTGELFF
TRBV2	TRBJ1-5	TRBD1	CASSPDRGLYQPQHF
TRBV5-1	TRBJ2-5	-	CASSPERQVQETQYF
TRBV5-6	TRBJ2-5	TRBD2	CASSRGRGGQETQYF
TRBV12-3/TRBV12-4	TRBJ1-4	-	CASSSLHRKREKLFF
TRBV5-4	TRBJ1-4	TRBD1	CASSLTGGGVEKLFF
TRBV29-1	TRBJ2-3	-	CSVARGMNTDTQYF
TRBV5-6	TRBJ1-2	-	CASSLALNYGYTF
TRBV6-1	TRBJ1-5	TRBD1	CASSVPGQGFQPQHF
TRBV5-1	TRBJ2-1	-	CASSVTGAGANEQFF
TRBV5-1	TRBJ2-5	TRBD2	CASSLTPGLGETQYF
TRBV9	TRBJ2-1	-	CASSVFLGEQFF
TRBV11-3	TRBJ1-3	-	CASSCRAHSGNTIYF
TRBV5-5	TRBJ2-1	-	CASSLGQAQANEQFF
TRBV7-6	TRBJ2-3	-	CASSLKADTDTQYF
TRBV7-9	TRBJ2-3	-	CASTDLRGGGLTDTQYF
TRBV3-2	TRBJ2-2	-	CASSQGDRRESGELFF
TRBV4-1	TRBJ1-2	-	CASRAGVGYTF
TRBV5-6	TRBJ2-2	TRBD1	CASSLGQGANTGELFF
TRBV7-9	TRBJ2-3	TRBD2	CASSQLLAGDTDTQYF
TRBV10-3	TRBJ2-3	TRBD2	CAISLAGGRGFSDTQYF
TRBV6-6	TRBJ2-7	-	CASSSPGRGYEQYF
TRBV5-1	TRBJ2-7	TRBD1	CASSFTTGQSTYEQYF
TRBV6-5	TRBJ2-7	-	CASSQGNHYEQYF
TRBV4-1	TRBJ1-5	-	CASSPRQANQPQHF
TRBV3-1	TRBJ2-1	-	CASSHYGDEQFF
TRBV12-3/TRBV12-4	TRBJ2-2	-	CASSPRPAGGELFF
TRBV24-1	TRBJ2-3	-	CATSDRGGGADTQYF
TRBV20-1	TRBJ2-5	TRBD2	CSASPLLGRETQYF
TRBV7-2	TRBJ2-4	TRBD2	CASSRTSLTKNIQYF
TRBV28	TRBJ2-5	TRBD2	CASSPPQLAGEETQYF
TRBV3-1	TRBJ2-2	-	CASSQDSGELFF
TRBV4-1	TRBJ1-2	-	CASSQEISRNYGYTF
TRBV6-5	TRBJ2-5	TRBD2	CASSPRRGGETQYF
TRBV4-1	TRBJ1-2	-	CASGDLRYGYTF
TRBV6-6	TRBJ1-6	-	CASSSLTGNSPLHF
TRBV10-3	TRBJ1-2	TRBD1	CATDGDGQALNYGYTF
TRBV6-6	TRBJ2-1	-	CASSLQWKDEQFF
TRBV6-5	TRBJ1-2	-	CASRPHGPLGGYTF
TRBV12-3/TRBV12-4	TRBJ1-2	TRBD1	CASSLNRGPYGYTF
TRBV4-1	TRBJ2-3	-	CASSQDPDPSTDTQYF
TRBV18	TRBJ2-1	TRBD1	CASSRDRELVNEQFF
TRBV20-1	TRBJ2-7	-	CSARHTSGTLYEQYF
TRBV6-2/TRBV6-3	TRBJ2-5	-	CASKKVRQTYQETQYF
TRBV29-1	TRBJ2-7	-	CSVAPQDGLYEQYF
TRBV19	TRBJ2-3	-	CASRRGRGGDTQYF
TRBV11-2	TRBJ1-1	-	CASSLGQRAEAFF
TRBV11-2	TRBJ2-5	-	CASSLQGRQETQYF
TRBV28	TRBJ2-5	TRBD2	CASSYALAEPGETQYF
TRBV29-1	TRBJ2-1	TRBD1	CSVPTGNEQFF
TRBV7-2	TRBJ2-3	-	CASSFAGGGTDTQYF
TRBV6-5	TRBJ1-4	-	CASRGTGTGKEKLFF